The T cell receptor (beta chain) under discussion was sequenced for a study of T-cell memory formation after mild COVID-19. CDR1 and CDR2 from the germline V gene are MNHEY and SVGAGI. The CDR3 is made up of 17 amino acids. J was trimmed by 4 bases and V by 0 bases; bases with no gene match: 7. TCRdb reprocessed the 5' RACE reads with MiXCR, giving one entry per CDR3 protein. Counted here are roughly 130,000 distinct CDR3 sequences, approximately 15% occurring once; the ten biggest clones make up approximately 5.5%. This clonotype turned up a few times. This receptor was obtained from a man younger than 35 who had mild COVID-19 (a few samples of this study predate the infection). Cell type and time point are not known. Sequenced: PBMCs or a T cell subset sorted from them (not recorded which). The chain employs TRBV6-5 and TRBJ1-3; 9 bases are a match to TRBD1. Here the CDR3 reads CASSYSGTGISGNTIYF. The CDR3 nucleotides are TGTGCCAGCAGTTACTCCGGGACAGGGATTTCGGGAAACACCATATATTTT.